The TCR beta chain under discussion was sequenced for a study of shared T cell receptors in the human thymus. Clones were read by immunoSEQ multiplex PCR, and TCRdb kept only the in-frame ones, dropping some. The sample lists a few hundred thousand clones; more than 85% were seen once. V dropped 5 bases and J dropped 6; count of bases not matched to a gene: 7. This CDR3 has 14 residues. Looked up from germline, CDR1 is SGHAT and CDR2 is FQNNGV. This clonotype was obtained from a human donor. This sequence joins TRBV11-2 and TRBJ1-2; 9 bases line up with TRBD1. Sample: thymocytes. The CDR3 sequence: CASSRQQGANGYTF. The CDR3 bases are TGTGCCAGCAGCCGGCAACAGGGGGCGAATGGCTACACCTTC.